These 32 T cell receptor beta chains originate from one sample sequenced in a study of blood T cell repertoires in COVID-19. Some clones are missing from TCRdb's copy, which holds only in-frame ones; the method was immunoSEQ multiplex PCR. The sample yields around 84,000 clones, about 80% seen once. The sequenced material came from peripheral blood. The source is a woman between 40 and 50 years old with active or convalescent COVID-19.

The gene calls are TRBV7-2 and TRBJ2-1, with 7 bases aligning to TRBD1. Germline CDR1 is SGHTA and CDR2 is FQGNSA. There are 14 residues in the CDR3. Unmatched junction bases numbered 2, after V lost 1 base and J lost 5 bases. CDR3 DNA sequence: TGTGCCAGCAGCTTAGTCCAGGGGGACAATGAGCAGTTCTTC. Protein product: CASSLVQGDNEQFF.

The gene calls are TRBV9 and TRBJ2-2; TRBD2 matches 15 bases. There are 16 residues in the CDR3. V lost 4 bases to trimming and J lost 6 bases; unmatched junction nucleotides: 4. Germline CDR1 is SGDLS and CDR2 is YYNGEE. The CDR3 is CASSPGLAGGPGELFF. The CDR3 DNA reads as TGTGCCAGCAGCCCCGGACTAGCGGGAGGGCCCGGGGAGCTGTTTTTT.

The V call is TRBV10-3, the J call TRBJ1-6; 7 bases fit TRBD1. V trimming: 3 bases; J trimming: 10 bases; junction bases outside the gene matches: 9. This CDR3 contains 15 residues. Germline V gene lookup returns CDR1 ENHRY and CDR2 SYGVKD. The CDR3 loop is CAISEQGPSWSPLHF. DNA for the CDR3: TGTGCCATCAGTGAACAGGGGCCCAGTTGGTCACCCCTCCACTTT.

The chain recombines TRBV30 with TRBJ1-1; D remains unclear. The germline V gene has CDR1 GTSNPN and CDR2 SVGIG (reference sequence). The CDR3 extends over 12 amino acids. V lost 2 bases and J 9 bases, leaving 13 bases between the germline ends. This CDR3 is CAWSRGLAKAFF. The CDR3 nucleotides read TGTGCCTGGAGTCGAGGGTTGGCCAAAGCTTTCTTT.

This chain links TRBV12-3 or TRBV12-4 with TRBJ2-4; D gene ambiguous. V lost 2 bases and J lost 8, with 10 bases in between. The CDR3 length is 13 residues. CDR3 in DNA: TGTGCCAGCAGTTTATCCGGGTCGGACATTCAGTACTTC. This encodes CASSLSGSDIQYF.

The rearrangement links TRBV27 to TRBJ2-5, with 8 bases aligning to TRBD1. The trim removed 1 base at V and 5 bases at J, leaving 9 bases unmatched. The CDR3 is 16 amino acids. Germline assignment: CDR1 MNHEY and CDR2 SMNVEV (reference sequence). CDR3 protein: CASSLLAGGGKETQYF. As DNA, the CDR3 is TGTGCCAGCAGTTTATTGGCAGGGGGCGGCAAGGAGACCCAGTACTTC.

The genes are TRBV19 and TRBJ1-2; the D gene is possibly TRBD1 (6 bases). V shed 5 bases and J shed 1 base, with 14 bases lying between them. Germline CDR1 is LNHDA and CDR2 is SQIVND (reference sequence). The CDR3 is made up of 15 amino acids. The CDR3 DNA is TGTGCCAGTAGTTTCCTCAGGGGCGGTAACTATGGCTACACCTTC. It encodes CASSFLRGGNYGYTF.

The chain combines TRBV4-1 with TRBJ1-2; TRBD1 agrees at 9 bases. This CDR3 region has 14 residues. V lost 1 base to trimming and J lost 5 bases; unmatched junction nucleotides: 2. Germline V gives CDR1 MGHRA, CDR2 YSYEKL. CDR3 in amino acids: CASSQGTGVYGYTF. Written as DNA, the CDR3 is TGCGCCAGCAGCCAAGGGACAGGGGTTTATGGCTACACCTTC.

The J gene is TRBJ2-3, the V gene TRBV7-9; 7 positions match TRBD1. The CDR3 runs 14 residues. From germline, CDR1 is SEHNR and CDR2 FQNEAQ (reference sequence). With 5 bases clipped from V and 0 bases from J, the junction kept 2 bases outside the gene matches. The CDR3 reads CASSPDRSTDTQYF. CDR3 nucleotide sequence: TGTGCCAGCAGCCCGGACAGGAGCACAGATACGCAGTATTTT.

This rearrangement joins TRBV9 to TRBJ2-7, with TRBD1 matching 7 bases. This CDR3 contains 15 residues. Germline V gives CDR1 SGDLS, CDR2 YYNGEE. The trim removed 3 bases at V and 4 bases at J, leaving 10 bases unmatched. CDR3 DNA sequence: TGTGCCAGCAGCGCAGGCACGAGACAGGGTTACGAGCAGTACTTC. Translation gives CASSAGTRQGYEQYF.

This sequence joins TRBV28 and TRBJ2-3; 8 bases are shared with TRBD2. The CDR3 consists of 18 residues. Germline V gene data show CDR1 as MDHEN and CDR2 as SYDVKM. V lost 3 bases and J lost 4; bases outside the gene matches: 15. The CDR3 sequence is CASSFPPHGAGVADTQYF. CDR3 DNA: TGTGCCAGCAGTTTTCCCCCGCACGGAGCGGGAGTGGCAGATACGCAGTATTTT.

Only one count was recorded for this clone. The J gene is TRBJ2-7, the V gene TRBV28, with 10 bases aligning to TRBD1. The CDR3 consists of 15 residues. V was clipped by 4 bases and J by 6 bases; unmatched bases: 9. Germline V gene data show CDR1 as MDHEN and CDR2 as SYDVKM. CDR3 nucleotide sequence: TGTGCCAGCAGTTCGACGACAGGGGGCCCCCCCGAGCAGTACTTC. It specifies CASSSTTGGPPEQYF.

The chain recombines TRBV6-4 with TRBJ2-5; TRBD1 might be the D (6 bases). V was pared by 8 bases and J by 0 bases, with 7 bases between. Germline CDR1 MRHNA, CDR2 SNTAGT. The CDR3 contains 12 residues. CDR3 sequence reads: CASRTDQETQYF. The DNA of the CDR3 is TGTGCCAGCCGGACAGACCAAGAGACCCAGTACTTC.

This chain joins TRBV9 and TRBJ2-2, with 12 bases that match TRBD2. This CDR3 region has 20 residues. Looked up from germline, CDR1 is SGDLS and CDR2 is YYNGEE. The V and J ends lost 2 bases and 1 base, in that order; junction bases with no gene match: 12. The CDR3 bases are TGTGCCAGCAGCGTGTCGACACTTGGACTAGCGGGACTGAACACCGGGGAGCTGTTTTTT. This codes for CASSVSTLGLAGLNTGELFF.

CDR3 coding DNA: TGTGCCAGCGGCGGGAATAAAGCTTTCTTT. It is translated as CASGGNKAFF. V is TRBV28 and J is TRBJ1-1, with D hard to call. The CDR3 extends over 10 amino acids. Germline CDR1 is MDHEN and CDR2 is SYDVKM. With 8 bases removed from V and 9 bases from J, the gap between germline ends came to 10 bases.

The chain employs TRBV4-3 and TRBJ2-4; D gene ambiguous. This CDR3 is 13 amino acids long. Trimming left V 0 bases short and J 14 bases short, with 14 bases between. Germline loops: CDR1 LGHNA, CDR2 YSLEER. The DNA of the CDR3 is TGCGCCAGCAGCCAAGACCCCTCCGAAGCTAAGTACTTC. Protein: CASSQDPSEAKYF.

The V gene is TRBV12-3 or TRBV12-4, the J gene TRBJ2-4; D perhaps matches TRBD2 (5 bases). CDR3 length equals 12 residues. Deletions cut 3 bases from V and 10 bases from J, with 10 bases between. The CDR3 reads CASSFSSGIQYF. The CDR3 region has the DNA TGTGCCAGCAGTTTTAGTTCGGGGATTCAGTACTTC.

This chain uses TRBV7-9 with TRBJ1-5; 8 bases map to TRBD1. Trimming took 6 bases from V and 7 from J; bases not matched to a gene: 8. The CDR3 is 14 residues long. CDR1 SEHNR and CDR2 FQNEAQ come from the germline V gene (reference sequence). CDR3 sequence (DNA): TGTGCCAGCAGTTCAGGGGGCGGCCAACAGCCCCAGCATTTT. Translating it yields CASSSGGGQQPQHF. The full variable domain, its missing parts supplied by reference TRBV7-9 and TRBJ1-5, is DTGVSQNPRHKITKRGQNVTFRCDPISEHNRLYWYRQTLGQGPEFLTYFQNEAQLEKSRLLSDRFSAERPKGSFSTLEIQRTEQGDSAMYLCASSSGGGQQPQHFGDGTRLSIL.

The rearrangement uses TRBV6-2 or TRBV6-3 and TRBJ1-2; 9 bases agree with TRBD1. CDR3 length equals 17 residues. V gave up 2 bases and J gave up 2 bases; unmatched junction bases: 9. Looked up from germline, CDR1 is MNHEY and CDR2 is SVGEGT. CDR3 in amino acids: CASSYALGTGTNYGYTF. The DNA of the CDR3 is TGTGCCAGCAGTTACGCCCTCGGGACAGGGACCAACTATGGCTACACCTTC.

CDR3 coding DNA: TGTGCCAGCAGCCCTCCGGGACTAGCGGGATGGGGGGAGCTGTTTTTT. Its translation: CASSPPGLAGWGELFF. V gene TRBV27 combines with J gene TRBJ2-2, with 13 nucleotides matching TRBD2. J gave up 8 bases and V 6 bases, and 9 bases lay outside the gene matches. Germline CDR1 and CDR2: MNHEY and SMNVEV (reference sequence). The CDR3 spans 16 residues.

The CDR3 DNA follows: TGTGCCAGTAGTATTAAGCTCTCCTACAATGAGCAGTTCTTC. Its translation is CASSIKLSYNEQFF. The V and J genes are TRBV19 and TRBJ2-1, with no clear D. The CDR3 is 14 amino acids. Germline V gene data show CDR1 as LNHDA and CDR2 as SQIVND (reference sequence). Trimming stripped 3 bases from V and 0 bases from J, with 6 bases between.

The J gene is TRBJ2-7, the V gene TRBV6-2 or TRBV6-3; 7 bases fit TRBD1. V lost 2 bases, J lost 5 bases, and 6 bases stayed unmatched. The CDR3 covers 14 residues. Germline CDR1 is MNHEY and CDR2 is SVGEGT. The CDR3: CASSYLGTANEQYF. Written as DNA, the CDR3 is TGTGCCAGCAGTTACCTGGGGACAGCCAACGAGCAGTACTTC.

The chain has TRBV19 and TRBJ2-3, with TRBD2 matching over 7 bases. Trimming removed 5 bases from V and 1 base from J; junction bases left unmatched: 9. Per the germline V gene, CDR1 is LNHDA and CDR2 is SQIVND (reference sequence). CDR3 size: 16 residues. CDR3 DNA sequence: TGTGCCAGTAGTCTGGTAGCGGGTAGGGGCACAGATACGCAGTATTTT. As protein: CASSLVAGRGTDTQYF.

CDR3 nucleotides: TGTGCCAGTAGTATACGATTTGGGACTCGCAGCTCTGGGGCCAACGTCCTGACTTTC. Translating it yields CASSIRFGTRSSGANVLTF. J is TRBJ2-6 and V is TRBV19; a possible D gene is TRBD2 (6 bases). CDR3 length: 19 amino acids. Germline V CDR1 and CDR2: LNHDA, SQIVND (reference sequence). V was clipped by 2 bases and J by 0 bases, with 17 bases between them.

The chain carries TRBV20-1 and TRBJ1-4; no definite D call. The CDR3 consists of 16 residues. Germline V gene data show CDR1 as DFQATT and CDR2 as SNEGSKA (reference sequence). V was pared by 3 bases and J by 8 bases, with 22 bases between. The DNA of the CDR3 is TGCAGTGCTAGTTCCCCCATCGGCGGGGTAGGAGAAAAACTGTTTTTT. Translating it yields CSASSPIGGVGEKLFF.

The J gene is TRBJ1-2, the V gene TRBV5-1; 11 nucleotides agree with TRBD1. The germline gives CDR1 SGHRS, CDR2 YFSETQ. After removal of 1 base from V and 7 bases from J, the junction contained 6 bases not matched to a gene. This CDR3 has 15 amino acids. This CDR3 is CASSLLSGTGGGYTF. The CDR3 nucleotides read TGCGCCAGCAGCTTGCTCTCCGGGACAGGGGGTGGCTACACCTTC.

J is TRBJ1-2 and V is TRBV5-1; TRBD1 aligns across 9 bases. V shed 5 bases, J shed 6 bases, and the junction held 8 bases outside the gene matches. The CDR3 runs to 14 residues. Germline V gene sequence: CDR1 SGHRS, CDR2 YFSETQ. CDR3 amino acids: CASSEQGAVDGYTF. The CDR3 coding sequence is TGCGCCAGCAGTGAACAGGGGGCTGTGGATGGCTACACCTTC.

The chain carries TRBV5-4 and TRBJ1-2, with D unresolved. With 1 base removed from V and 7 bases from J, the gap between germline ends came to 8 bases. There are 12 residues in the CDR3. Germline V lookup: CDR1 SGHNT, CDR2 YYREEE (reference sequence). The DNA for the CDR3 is TGTGCCAGCAGCTTGCGAGGGTTTGGCTACACCTTC. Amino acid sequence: CASSLRGFGYTF. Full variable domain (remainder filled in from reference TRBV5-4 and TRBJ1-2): ETGVTQSPTHLIKTRGQQVTLRCSSQSGHNTVSWYQQALGQGPQFIFQYYREEENGRGNFPPRFSGLQFPNYSSELNVNALELDDSALYLCASSLRGFGYTFGSGTRLTVV.

The CDR3: CASSTGTVDEKLFF. Written as DNA, the CDR3 is TGTGCCAGCTCCACCGGGACAGTGGATGAAAAACTGTTTTTT. The rearrangement links TRBV18 to TRBJ1-4; 7 bases are a match to TRBD1. J was trimmed by 6 bases and V by 6 bases; bases with no gene match: 7. In germline, CDR1 is KGHSH, CDR2 LQKENI. CDR3 size: 14 residues.

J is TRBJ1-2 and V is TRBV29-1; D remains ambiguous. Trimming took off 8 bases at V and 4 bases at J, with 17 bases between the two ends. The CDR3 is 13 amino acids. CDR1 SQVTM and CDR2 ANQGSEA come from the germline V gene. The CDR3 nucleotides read TGCAGCATCCTGACCCACTCAGGCTATGGCTACACCTTC. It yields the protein CSILTHSGYGYTF. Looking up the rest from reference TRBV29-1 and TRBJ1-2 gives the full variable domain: SAVISQKPSRDICQRGTSLTIQCQVDSQVTMMFWYRQQPGQSLTLIATANQGSEATYESGFVIDKFPISRPNLTFSTLTVSNMSPEDSSIYLCSILTHSGYGYTFGSGTRLTVV.

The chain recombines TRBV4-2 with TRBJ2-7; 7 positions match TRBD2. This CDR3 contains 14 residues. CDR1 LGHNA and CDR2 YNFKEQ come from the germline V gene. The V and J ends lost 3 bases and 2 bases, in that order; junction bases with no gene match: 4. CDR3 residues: CASSQGGGTYEQYF. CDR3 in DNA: TGTGCCAGCAGCCAGGGCGGGGGAACCTACGAGCAGTACTTC.

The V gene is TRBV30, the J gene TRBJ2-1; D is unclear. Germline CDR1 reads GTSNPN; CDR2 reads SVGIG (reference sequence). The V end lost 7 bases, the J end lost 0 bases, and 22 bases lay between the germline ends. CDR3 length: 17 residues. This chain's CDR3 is CASSRQARYISYNEQFF. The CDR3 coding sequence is TGTGCCTCCTCACGCCAAGCCAGGTACATCTCCTACAATGAGCAGTTCTTC.